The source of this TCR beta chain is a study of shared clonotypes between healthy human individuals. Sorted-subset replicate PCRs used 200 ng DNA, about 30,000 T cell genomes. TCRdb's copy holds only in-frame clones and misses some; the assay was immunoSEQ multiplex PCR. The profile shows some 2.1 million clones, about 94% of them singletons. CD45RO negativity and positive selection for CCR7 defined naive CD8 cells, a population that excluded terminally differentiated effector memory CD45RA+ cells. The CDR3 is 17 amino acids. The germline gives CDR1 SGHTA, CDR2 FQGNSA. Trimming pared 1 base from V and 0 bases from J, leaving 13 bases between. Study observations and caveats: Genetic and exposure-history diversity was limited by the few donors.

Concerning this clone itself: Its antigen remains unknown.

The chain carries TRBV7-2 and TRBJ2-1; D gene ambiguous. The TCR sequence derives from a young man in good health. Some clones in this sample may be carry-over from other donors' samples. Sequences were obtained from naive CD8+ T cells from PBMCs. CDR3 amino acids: CASSLVSRIGSYNEQFF. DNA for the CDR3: TGTGCCAGCAGCTTAGTGAGTAGGATCGGCTCCTACAATGAGCAGTTCTTC.